One and the same sample provided the 2 T cell receptor beta chains below, sequenced in a study of response to subunit inactivated influenza vaccine. TCRdb processed the RT-PCR reads anew with MiXCR; each CDR3 protein has one entry. The sample carries 450,000 to 600,000 distinct CDR3 sequences, more than 15% recorded once. Sequenced material: CD4+ T cells sorted from PBMCs, taken around 25 months after vaccination. The receptors come from a man between 50 and 75 years old who received an inactivated influenza vaccine.

This clonotype was found many times. The chain joins TRBV7-8 to TRBJ2-5; 8 bases are shared with TRBD1. V lost 4 bases, J lost 5 bases, and 9 bases stayed unmatched. This CDR3 has 15 residues. CDR1 is SGHVS, CDR2 FQNEAQ, per germline. The CDR3 region is CASSSLGQVVETQYF. CDR3 bases: TGTGCCAGCAGCTCACTGGGACAGGTTGTCGAGACCCAGTACTTC. Supplemented by reference TRBV7-8 and TRBJ2-5, the full variable domain reads GAGVSQSPRYKVAKRGQDVALRCDPISGHVSLFWYQQALGQGPEFLTYFQNEAQLDKSGLPSDRFFAERPEGSVSTLKIQRTQQEDSAVYLCASSSLGQVVETQYFGPGTRLLVL.

In this sample, this clonotype turned up a few times. J is TRBJ2-1 and V is TRBV29-1, with 7 bases that match TRBD2. J lost 6 bases, V lost 3 bases, and 2 bases had no gene match. Germline assignment: CDR1 SQVTM and CDR2 ANQGSEA. CDR3 length: 12 residues. The CDR3: CSVEGEGNEQFF. DNA for the CDR3: TGCAGCGTTGAGGGGGAGGGCAATGAGCAGTTCTTC.